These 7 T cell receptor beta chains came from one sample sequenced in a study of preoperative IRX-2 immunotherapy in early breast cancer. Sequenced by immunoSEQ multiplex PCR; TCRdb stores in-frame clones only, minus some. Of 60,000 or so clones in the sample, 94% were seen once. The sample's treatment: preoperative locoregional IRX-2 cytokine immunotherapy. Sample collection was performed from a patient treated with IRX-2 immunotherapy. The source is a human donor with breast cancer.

CDR3 sequence reads: CAITLAGGPVATDTQYF. In nucleotides, the CDR3 is TGTGCCATCACACTAGCGGGGGGGCCCGTCGCCACAGATACGCAGTATTTT. The chain recombines TRBV10-3 with TRBJ2-3; 13 bases line up with TRBD2. Germline values: CDR1 ENHRY, CDR2 SYGVKD. The CDR3 extends over 17 amino acids. V trimming: 7 bases; J trimming: 2 bases; junction bases outside the gene matches: 9.

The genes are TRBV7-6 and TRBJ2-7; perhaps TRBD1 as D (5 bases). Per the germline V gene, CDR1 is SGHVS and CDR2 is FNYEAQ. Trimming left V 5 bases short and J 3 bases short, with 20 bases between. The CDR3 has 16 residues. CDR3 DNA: TGTGCCAGCAGCCTAGAGTCGGACATCCCGGGCTACGAGCAGTACTTC. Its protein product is CASSLESDIPGYEQYF. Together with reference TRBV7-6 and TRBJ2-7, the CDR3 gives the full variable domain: GAGVSQSPRYKVTKRGQDVALRCDPISGHVSLYWYRQALGQGPEFLTYFNYEAQQDKSGLPNDRFSAERPEGSISTLTIQRTEQRDSAMYRCASSLESDIPGYEQYFGPGTRLTVT.

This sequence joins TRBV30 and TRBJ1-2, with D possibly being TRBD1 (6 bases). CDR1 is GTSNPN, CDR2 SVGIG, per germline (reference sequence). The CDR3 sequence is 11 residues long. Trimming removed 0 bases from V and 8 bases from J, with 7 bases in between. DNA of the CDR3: TGTGCCTGGAGTGTAGGGGGAGGCTACACCTTC. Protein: CAWSVGGGYTF.

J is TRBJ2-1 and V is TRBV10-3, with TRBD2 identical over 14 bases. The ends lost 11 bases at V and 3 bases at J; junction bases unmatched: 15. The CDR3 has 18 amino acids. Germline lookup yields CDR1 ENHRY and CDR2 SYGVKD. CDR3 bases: TGTGCCGCGCGACAGACTAGCGGGAGGGCCCGGAGCTACAATGAGCAGTTCTTC. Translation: CAARQTSGRARSYNEQFF.

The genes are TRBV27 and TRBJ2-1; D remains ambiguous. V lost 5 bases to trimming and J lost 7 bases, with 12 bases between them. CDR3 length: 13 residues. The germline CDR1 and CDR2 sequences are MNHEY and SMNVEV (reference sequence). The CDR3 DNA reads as TGTGCCAGCAGTCCCCATCCTTGGAATGAGCAGTTCTTC. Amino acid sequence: CASSPHPWNEQFF.

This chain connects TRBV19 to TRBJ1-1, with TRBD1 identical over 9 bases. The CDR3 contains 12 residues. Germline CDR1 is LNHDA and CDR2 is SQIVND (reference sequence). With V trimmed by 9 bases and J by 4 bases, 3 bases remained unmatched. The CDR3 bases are TGTGCCAGCAGACAGGGGGGCACTGAAGCTTTCTTT. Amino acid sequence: CASRQGGTEAFF. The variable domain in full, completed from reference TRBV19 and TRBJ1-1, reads DGGITQSPKYLFRKEGQNVTLSCEQNLNHDAMYWYRQDPGQGLRLIYYSQIVNDFQKGDIAEGYSVSREKKESFPLTVTSAQKNPTAFYLCASRQGGTEAFFGQGTRLTVV.

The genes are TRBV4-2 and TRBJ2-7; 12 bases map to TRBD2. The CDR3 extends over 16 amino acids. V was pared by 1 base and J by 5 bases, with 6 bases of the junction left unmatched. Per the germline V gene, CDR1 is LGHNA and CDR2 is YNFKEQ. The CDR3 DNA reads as TGTGCCAGCAGCCAAGGCACTAGCGGGGGGTCACACGAGCAGTACTTC. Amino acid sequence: CASSQGTSGGSHEQYF.